This T cell receptor (beta chain) emerged from a study of blood T cell repertoires in COVID-19 (dated by TCRdb to about 2020). Regarding the complete study: Samples covering the acute and convalescent phases of COVID-19 were provided by collaborators in the United States, Italy and Spain. A de-identified subject ID, COVID-19 status, age in years and sex were almost always included in the sample metadata. The samples were drawn from the first 160 participants of the ongoing ImmuneRACE study and from some 1,300 subjects provided by 6 global collaborators. The dataset comprised deeply sampled blood TCRbeta repertoires from subjects exposed to, actively infected with, or recovered from COVID-19. The prospective study material was composed of cDNA or gDNA derived from T cells, B-cell-depleted T cells, or PBMCs. The repertoires were released in a freely available public database meant as a resource for research on the immune response to SARS-CoV-2. Where HLA class I and class II types were available, the types were taken from metadata supplied by the sample provider, not from assay-based typing.

As regards this clone: What this receptor recognizes is not known. No quality values exist for individual bases; no much larger clone is one base distant.

What the research found in general, with its limitations: Clinical and demographic metadata were provided uncurated, with the amount varying by source and participant.

TCRbeta CDR3 regions were amplified from genomic DNA by means of the immunoSEQ Assay, a bias-controlled multiplex PCR. Concerning the study's data processing: Nucleated cell counts per sample were estimated from amplification of reference gene primers within the assay. Sequence reads were collapsed and filtered to measure the absolute abundance of every unique TCRbeta CDR3 rearrangement. Productive Simpson clonality was computed per sample as the square root of Simpson's diversity index over productive rearrangements. This is the immuneACCESS table as TCRdb keeps it, with only in-frame sequences that have V and J called. A part of the clones is gone; compared with another copy, unresolved V genes explain less than half, and the rest is unexplained. Clone size and the V and J calls come from that table; the DNA yielded D and trimming. Across this sample there are about 220,000 clones, with 86% seen only once. About 2.9% of the sample belongs to the ten largest clones.

Another Seattle source contributed samples from volunteer blood donors who had recovered from COVID-19. Collaborating institutions collected whole blood in K2EDTA tubes following their own protocols. Collaborator samples were shipped for TCRbeta analysis as frozen whole blood, isolated PBMCs, or DNA extracted from either sample type. From the cysteine through the phenylalanine, the CDR3 covers 13 amino acids. Only the CDR3 DNA is retained, 39 bases long and in frame from the first base. V is pared back by 5 bases and J by 7 bases, with 15 bases lying between the germline termini. CDR1 and CDR2, per the germline V gene (reference sequence), are SGHKS and YYEKEE.

The receptor was derived from a woman in her twenties or thirties who had recovered from COVID-19. Sequenced sample: peripheral blood. The rearrangement combines TRBV5-5 with TRBJ1-1; confidence is insufficient to name the D gene. For the CDR3, the sequence is CASRHDRASEAFF. The bases read TGTGCCAGCAGACACGACCGTGCTAGTGAAGCTTTCTTT. When the CDR3 is completed using the reference TRBV5-5 and TRBJ1-1 genes on either side, the full variable domain is DAGVTQSPTHLIKTRGQQVTLRCSPISGHKSVSWYQQVLGQGPQFIFQYYEKEERGRGNFPDRFSARQFPNYSSELNVNALLLGDSALYLCASRHDRASEAFFGQGTRLTVV.